What follows is one T cell receptor (beta chain) and its context. Its specificity is unknown. Germline-derived CDR1 and CDR2 are MGHRA and YSYEKL. Trimming at V came to 4 bases and at J to 2 bases, leaving 8 bases not matched to a gene. This CDR3 spans 16 amino acids. In the PCR, 60 Vbeta and 13 Jbeta primers were used. Clones were read by immunoSEQ multiplex PCR, and TCRdb kept only the in-frame ones, dropping some. The sample has roughly 100,000 clones, about 70% seen once. The record originates from a study of cytomegalovirus exposure and HLA in healthy donors. The study, taken as a whole, reports: In a later analysis, DRB1 alleles had the most associated TCRs; HLA-C alleles the fewest.

The source is a young man in good health and CMV-seronegative. This chain uses TRBV4-1 with TRBJ2-1, with 7 bases identical to TRBD1. Sequenced input: PBMCs. CDR3 sequence (DNA): TGCGCCAGCAGCCCGCGACAGGGAATGGCCTACAATGAGCAGTTCTTC. This encodes CASSPRQGMAYNEQFF.